These 11 T cell receptor beta chains were all obtained from the same sample, sequenced in a study of blood T cell repertoires in COVID-19 (dated by TCRdb to about 2020). The library was made by the immunoSEQ multiplex PCR assay. The table was pulled from immuneACCESS by TCRdb, which kept in-frame rearrangements only. Such tables lose some clones; where checked, under half of the loss comes from unresolved V genes, and the rest has no known cause. The sample has 60,000 to 70,000 clones on record, about 86% of them singletons. Together, the top ten hold about 1.5% of the sample. The specimen was peripheral blood. These TCRs come from an older woman with acute or convalescent COVID-19.

The V and J genes are TRBV5-5 and TRBJ2-7; the D gene is possibly TRBD1 (5 bases). Trimming stripped 4 bases from V and 2 bases from J, with 16 bases between. The CDR3 has 15 residues. CDR1 and CDR2 (germline): SGHKS, YYEKEE (reference sequence). CDR3 sequence (DNA): TGTGCCAGCAGCACGACTGGGGCCCTGACCTACGAGCAGTACTTC. It yields the protein CASSTTGALTYEQYF.

This clone was seen a single time. This chain uses TRBV28 with TRBJ1-2, with 12 positions matching TRBD1. Germline V gene lookup returns CDR1 MDHEN and CDR2 SYDVKM. Trimming at V came to 6 bases and at J to 2 bases, leaving 16 bases not matched to a gene. This CDR3 spans 19 amino acids. The CDR3 protein is CASSSVKGGQGARNYGYTF. The CDR3 region has the DNA TGTGCCAGCAGCTCTGTTAAGGGGGGACAGGGGGCTCGAAACTATGGCTACACCTTC.

This clone was observed a single time. The chain carries TRBV2 and TRBJ1-6; no clear D gene. This CDR3 contains 16 residues. Germline CDR1 is SNHLY and CDR2 is FYNNEI. Trimming removed 5 bases at V and 6 bases at J, with 17 bases between. As DNA, the CDR3 is TGTGCCAGCAGTAACGGGGAGATGGGTTTTAATTCACCCCTCCACTTT. Protein: CASSNGEMGFNSPLHF.

The chain couples TRBV30 to TRBJ2-2, with TRBD2 matching 11 bases. With V trimmed by 0 bases and J by 7 bases, 4 bases remained unmatched. This CDR3 is 15 amino acids long. Germline assignment: CDR1 GTSNPN and CDR2 SVGIG (reference sequence). The CDR3 region is CAWSVLAGEGGELFF. CDR3 DNA sequence: TGTGCCTGGAGTGTACTAGCGGGAGAGGGCGGGGAGCTGTTTTTT.

J is TRBJ2-5 and V is TRBV3-1 (or the pseudogene TRBV3-2); D gene uncertain. Germline V gene data show CDR1 as LGHDT and CDR2 as YNNKEL (reference sequence). V was clipped by 2 bases and J by 3 bases, with 10 bases between them. CDR3 length: 14 amino acids. CDR3 sequence (DNA): TGTGCCAGCAGCCAATCGGTTACAGAAGAGACCCAGTACTTC. Residues: CASSQSVTEETQYF.

The V call is TRBV18, the J call TRBJ2-7, with TRBD2 identical over 9 bases. Germline V gene sequence: CDR1 KGHSH, CDR2 LQKENI. The CDR3 has 16 amino acids. Trimming at V came to 2 bases and at J to 1 base, leaving 6 bases not matched to a gene. The CDR3, as DNA: TGTGCCAGCTCACCAGGTTCTAGCGGGATATCCTACGAGCAGTACTTC. Protein: CASSPGSSGISYEQYF.

V usage is TRBV28 and J usage is TRBJ1-1, with D possibly being TRBD1 (5 bases). The CDR3 consists of 14 residues. Germline V gene sequence: CDR1 MDHEN, CDR2 SYDVKM. Deletions cut 6 bases from V and 1 base from J, with 12 bases between. The CDR3 loop is CASRTGGGNTEAFF. DNA of the CDR3: TGTGCCAGCAGAACTGGGGGGGGGAACACTGAAGCTTTCTTT. Full variable domain (rest looked up from reference TRBV28 and TRBJ1-1): DVKVTQSSRYLVKRTGEKVFLECVQDMDHENMFWYRQDPGLGLRLIYFSYDVKMKEKGDIPEGYSVSREKKERFSLILESASTNQTSMYLCASRTGGGNTEAFFGQGTRLTVV.

The V call is TRBV3-1 (or the pseudogene TRBV3-2), the J call TRBJ2-3, with 7 bases fitting TRBD1. The germline V gene encodes CDR1 LGHDT and CDR2 YNNKEL (reference sequence). V lost 6 bases to trimming and J lost 1 base; unmatched junction nucleotides: 10. The CDR3 contains 16 residues. This chain's CDR3 is CASSQTAGTGTDTQYF. The CDR3 coding sequence is TGTGCCAGCAGTCAGACCGCCGGGACAGGCACAGATACGCAGTATTTT.

The J gene is TRBJ1-5, the V gene TRBV28, with D maybe TRBD1 (5 bases). CDR3 length: 14 amino acids. V lost 3 bases and J lost 4, with 10 bases in between. CDR1 MDHEN and CDR2 SYDVKM come from the germline V gene. The CDR3 loop reads CASSFGGVNQPQHF. In nucleotides, the CDR3 is TGTGCCAGCAGTTTTGGGGGGGTAAATCAGCCCCAGCATTTT.

The chain links TRBV5-1 to TRBJ2-1; no firm D call. CDR1 is SGHRS, CDR2 YFSETQ, per germline. The CDR3 runs to 11 residues. With 4 bases removed from V and 4 bases from J, the gap between germline ends came to 3 bases. CDR3 sequence (DNA): TGCGCCAGCAGCCTGTACAATGAGCAGTTCTTC. Encoded protein: CASSLYNEQFF.

The chain combines TRBV3-1 (or the pseudogene TRBV3-2) with TRBJ1-2, with TRBD1 identical over 8 bases. Germline V gives CDR1 LGHDT, CDR2 YNNKEL (reference sequence). V was clipped by 4 bases and J by 1 base; unmatched bases: 5. The CDR3 covers 15 residues. The CDR3 DNA reads TGTGCCAGCAGCCCTGCTACAGGGGGTAACTATGGCTACACCTTC. Amino acids: CASSPATGGNYGYTF.